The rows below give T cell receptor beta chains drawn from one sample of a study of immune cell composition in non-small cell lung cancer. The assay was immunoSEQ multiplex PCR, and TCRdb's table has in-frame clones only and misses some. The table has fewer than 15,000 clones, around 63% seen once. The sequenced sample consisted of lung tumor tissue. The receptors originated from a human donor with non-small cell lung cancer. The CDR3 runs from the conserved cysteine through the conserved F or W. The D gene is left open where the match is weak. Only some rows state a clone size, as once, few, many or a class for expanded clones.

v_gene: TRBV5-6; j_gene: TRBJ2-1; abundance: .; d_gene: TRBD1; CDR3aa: CASSLDPTGQGSFF; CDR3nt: TGTGCCAGCAGCTTGGATCCCACGGGACAGGGGTCGTTCTTC
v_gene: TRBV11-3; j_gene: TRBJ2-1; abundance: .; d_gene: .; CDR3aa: CASSLVVDSPANEQFF; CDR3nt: TGTGCCAGCAGCTTAGTTGTAGACAGCCCGGCAAATGAGCAGTTCTTC
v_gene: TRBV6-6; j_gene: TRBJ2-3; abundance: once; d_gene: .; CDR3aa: CASNRDGGPDTQYF; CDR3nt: TGTGCCAGCAATCGGGACGGGGGGCCAGATACGCAGTATTTT
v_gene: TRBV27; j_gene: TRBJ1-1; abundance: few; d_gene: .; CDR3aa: CASSSAGAGPTEAFF; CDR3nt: TGTGCCAGCAGTTCCGCGGGGGCAGGACCCACTGAAGCTTTCTTT
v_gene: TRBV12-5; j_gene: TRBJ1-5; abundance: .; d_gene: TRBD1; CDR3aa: CASQQQGYQPQHF; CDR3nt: TGTGCTAGTCAACAACAGGGGTATCAGCCCCAGCATTTT
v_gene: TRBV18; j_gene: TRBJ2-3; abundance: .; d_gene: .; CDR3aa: CASSPINTDTQYF; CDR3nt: TGTGCCAGCTCACCAATAAACACAGATACGCAGTATTTT
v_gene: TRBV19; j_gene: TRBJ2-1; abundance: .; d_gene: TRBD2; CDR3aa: CASSASGWDYNEQFF; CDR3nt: TGTGCCAGTAGTGCTAGCGGTTGGGATTACAATGAGCAGTTCTTC
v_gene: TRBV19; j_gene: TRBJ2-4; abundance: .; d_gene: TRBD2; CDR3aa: CASSMRGIYNKNIQYF; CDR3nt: TGTGCCAGTAGTATGCGGGGGATCTACAACAAAAACATTCAGTACTTC
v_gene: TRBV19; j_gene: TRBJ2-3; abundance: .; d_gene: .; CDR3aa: CASSPSSDTQYF; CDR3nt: TGTGCCAGTAGTCCGTCCTCGGATACGCAGTATTTT
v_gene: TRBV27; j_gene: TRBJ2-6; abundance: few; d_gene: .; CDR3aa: CASSFGLSGANVLTF; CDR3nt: TGTGCCAGCAGTTTTGGACTCTCTGGGGCCAACGTCCTGACTTTC
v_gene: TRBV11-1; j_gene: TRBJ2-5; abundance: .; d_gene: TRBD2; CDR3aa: CASSLSSGQETQYF; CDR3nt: TGTGCCAGCAGCTTATCTAGCGGCCAAGAGACCCAGTACTTC
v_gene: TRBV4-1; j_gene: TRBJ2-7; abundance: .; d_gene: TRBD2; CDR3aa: CASSQEWGDLGGWVYEQYF; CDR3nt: TGCGCCAGCAGCCAAGAATGGGGGGACCTCGGGGGGTGGGTCTACGAGCAGTACTTC
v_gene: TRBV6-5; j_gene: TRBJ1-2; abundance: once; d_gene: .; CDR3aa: CASSYSGFGGYTF; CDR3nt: TGTGCCAGCAGTTACTCCGGGTTCGGTGGCTACACCTTC
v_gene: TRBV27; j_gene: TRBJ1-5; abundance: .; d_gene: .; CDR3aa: CASRLGGGNQPQHF; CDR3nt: TGTGCCAGCCGACTCGGAGGGGGCAATCAGCCCCAGCATTTT
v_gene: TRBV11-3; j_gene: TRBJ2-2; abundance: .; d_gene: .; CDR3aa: CASSLGVGELFF; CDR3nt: TGTGCCAGCAGCTTAGGAGTTGGGGAGCTGTTTTTT
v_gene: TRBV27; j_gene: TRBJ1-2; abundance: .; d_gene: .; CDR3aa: CASSLSRGREVGGYTF; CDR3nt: TGTGCCAGCAGTTTATCCCGAGGCAGGGAGGTGGGTGGCTACACCTTC
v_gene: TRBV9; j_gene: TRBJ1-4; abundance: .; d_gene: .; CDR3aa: CASSPSHDEEKLFF; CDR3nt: TGTGCCAGCAGCCCGAGCCACGATGAGGAAAAACTGTTTTTT
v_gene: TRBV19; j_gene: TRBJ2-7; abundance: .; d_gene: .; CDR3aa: CASSIVGSHYEQYF; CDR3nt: TGTGCCAGTAGTATAGTGGGGAGCCATTACGAGCAGTACTTC
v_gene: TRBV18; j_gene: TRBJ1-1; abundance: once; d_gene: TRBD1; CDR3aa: CASSSLPGQGSTEAFF; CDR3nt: TGTGCCAGCTCATCCCTTCCGGGACAGGGGAGCACTGAAGCTTTCTTT
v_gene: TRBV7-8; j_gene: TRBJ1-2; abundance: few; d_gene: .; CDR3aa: CASSKAGESGYTF; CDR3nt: TGTGCCAGCAGCAAAGCAGGGGAGAGCGGCTACACCTTC
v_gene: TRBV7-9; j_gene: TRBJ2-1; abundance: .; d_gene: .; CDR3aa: CASSLGQGLSYNEQFF; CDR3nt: TGTGCCAGCAGCTTAGGCCAGGGTTTGTCCTACAATGAGCAGTTCTTC
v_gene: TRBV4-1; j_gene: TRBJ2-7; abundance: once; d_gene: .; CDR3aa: CASSQEYSGFSYEQYF; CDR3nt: TGCGCCAGCAGCCAAGAATATTCAGGGTTCTCCTACGAGCAGTACTTC
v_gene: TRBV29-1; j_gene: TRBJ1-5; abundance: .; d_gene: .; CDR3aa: CSVLADQSGPQHF; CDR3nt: TGCAGCGTTCTCGCCGATCAATCAGGCCCCCAGCATTTT
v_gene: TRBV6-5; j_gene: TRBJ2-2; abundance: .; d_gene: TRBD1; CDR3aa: CASSYWDRSTGELFF; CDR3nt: TGTGCCAGCAGTTACTGGGACAGGAGCACCGGGGAGCTGTTTTTT
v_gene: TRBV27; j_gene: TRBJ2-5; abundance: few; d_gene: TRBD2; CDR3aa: CASRVGLAVLETQYF; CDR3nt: TGTGCCAGCAGGGTTGGACTAGCTGTCCTAGAGACCCAGTACTTC
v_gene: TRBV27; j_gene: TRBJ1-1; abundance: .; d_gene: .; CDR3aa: CASTSNRGGGVAFF; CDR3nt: TGTGCCAGCACATCCAATCGTGGGGGCGGAGTAGCTTTCTTT
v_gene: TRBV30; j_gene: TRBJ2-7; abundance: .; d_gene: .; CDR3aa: CAWNPPTAYEQYF; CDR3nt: TGTGCCTGGAATCCCCCCACTGCCTACGAGCAGTACTTC
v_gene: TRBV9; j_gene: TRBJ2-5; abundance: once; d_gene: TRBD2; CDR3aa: CASTTGGGQETQYF; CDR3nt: TGTGCCAGCACCACCGGGGGGGGGCAAGAGACCCAGTACTTC
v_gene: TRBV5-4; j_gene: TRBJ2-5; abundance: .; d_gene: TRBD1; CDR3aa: CASSLAQGDQETQYF; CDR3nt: TGTGCCAGCAGCTTGGCACAGGGGGACCAAGAGACCCAGTACTTC
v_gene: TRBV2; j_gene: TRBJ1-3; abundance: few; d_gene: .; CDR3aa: CASRKDGDSGNTIYF; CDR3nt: TGTGCCAGCAGGAAAGACGGAGACTCTGGAAACACCATATATTTT
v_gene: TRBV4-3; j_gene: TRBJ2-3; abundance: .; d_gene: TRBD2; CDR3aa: CASSQSAGGRNTQYF; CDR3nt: TGCGCCAGCAGCCAATCAGCGGGGGGGCGAAATACGCAGTATTTT
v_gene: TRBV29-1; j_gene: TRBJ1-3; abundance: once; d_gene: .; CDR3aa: CSVGGGPGNTIYF; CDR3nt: TGCAGCGTTGGGGGAGGGCCTGGAAACACCATATATTTT
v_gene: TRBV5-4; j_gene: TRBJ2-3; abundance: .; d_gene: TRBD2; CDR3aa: CASSLGLAGSTDTQYF; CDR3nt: TGTGCCAGCAGCTTGGGACTAGCGGGGTCCACAGATACGCAGTATTTT
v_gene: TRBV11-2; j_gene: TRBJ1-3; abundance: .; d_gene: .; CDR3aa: CASSLSRTQTGNTIYF; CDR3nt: TGTGCCAGCAGCTTAAGTAGGACACAGACTGGAAACACCATATATTTT
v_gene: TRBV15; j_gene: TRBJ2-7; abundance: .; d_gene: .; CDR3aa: CATSRDHGVYEQYF; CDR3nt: TGTGCCACCAGCAGAGATCATGGAGTCTACGAGCAGTACTTC
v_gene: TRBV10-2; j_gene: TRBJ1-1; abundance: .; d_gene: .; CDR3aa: CASTGGWNTEAFF; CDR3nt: TGCGCCAGCACCGGCGGGTGGAACACTGAAGCTTTCTTT
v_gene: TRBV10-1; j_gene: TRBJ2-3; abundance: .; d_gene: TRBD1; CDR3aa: CASSGGQNTDTQYF; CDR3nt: TGCGCCAGCAGTGGGGGACAGAACACAGATACGCAGTATTTT
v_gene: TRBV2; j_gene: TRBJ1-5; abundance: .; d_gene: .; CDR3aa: CASSESEVDLNQPQHF; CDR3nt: TGTGCCAGCAGTGAATCGGAGGTAGATCTCAATCAGCCCCAGCATTTT
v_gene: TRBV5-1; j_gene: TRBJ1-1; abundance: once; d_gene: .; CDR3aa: CASSLVGGSGNTEAFF; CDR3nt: TGCGCCAGCAGCTTGGTCGGAGGCAGCGGGAACACTGAAGCTTTCTTT
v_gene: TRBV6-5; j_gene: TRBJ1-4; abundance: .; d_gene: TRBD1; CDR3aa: CASSWTGVNEKLFF; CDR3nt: TGTGCCAGCAGTTGGACAGGGGTCAATGAAAAACTGTTTTTT
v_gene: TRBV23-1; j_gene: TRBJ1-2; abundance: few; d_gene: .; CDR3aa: CASYPQGSYGYTF; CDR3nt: TGCGCCAGCTACCCTCAGGGTTCCTATGGCTACACCTTC
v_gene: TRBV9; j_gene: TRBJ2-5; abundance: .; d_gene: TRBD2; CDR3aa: CASSAGLARTGTQYF; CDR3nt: TGTGCCAGCAGCGCGGGACTAGCAAGGACGGGGACCCAGTACTTC
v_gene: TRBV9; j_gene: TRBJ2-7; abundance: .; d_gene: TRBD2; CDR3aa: CASSPPGGTGSYEQYF; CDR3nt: TGTGCCAGCAGCCCTCCGGGGGGGACTGGCTCCTACGAGCAGTACTTC
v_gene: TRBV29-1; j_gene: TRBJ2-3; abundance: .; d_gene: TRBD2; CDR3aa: CSVNKRGGRDTQYF; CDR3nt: TGCAGCGTTAACAAGCGGGGGGGCCGGGATACGCAGTATTTT
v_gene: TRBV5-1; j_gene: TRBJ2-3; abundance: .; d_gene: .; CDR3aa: CASSALSTDTQYF; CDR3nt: TGCGCCAGCAGCGCCCTAAGCACAGATACGCAGTATTTT
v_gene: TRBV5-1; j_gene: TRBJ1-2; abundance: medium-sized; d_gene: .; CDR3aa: CASSLGTGVYTF; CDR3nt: TGCGCCAGCAGCTTGGGAACAGGCGTCTACACCTTC
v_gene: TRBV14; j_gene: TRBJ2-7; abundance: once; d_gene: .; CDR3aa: CASARPGTNPSEQYF; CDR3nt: TGTGCCAGCGCCCGACCCGGGACAAATCCATCCGAGCAGTACTTC
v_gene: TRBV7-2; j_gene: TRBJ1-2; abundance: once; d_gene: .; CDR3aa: CASSLGLAYGYTF; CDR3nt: TGTGCCAGCAGCTTAGGGCTCGCCTATGGCTACACCTTC